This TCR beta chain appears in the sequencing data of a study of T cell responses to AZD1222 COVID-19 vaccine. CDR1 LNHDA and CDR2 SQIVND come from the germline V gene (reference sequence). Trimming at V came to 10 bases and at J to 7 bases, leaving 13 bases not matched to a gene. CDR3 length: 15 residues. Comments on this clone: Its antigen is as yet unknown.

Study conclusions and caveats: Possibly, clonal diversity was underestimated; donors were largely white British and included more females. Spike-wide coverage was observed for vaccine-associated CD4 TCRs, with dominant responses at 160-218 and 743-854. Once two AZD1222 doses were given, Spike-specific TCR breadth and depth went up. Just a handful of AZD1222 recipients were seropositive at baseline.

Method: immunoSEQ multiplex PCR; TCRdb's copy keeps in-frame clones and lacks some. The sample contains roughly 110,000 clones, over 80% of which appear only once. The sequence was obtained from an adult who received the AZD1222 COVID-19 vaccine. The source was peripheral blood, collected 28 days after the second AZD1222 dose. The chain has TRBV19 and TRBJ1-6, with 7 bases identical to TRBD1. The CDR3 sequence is CATGTAQGTNSPLHF. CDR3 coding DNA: TGTGCCACCGGGACAGCCCAAGGCACGAATTCACCCCTCCACTTT.